These 8 T cell receptor beta chains were sequenced from one sample in a study of T cells in localized non-small cell lung cancer. Only in-frame clones appear in the TCRdb table, and some are missing; sequencing was by immunoSEQ multiplex PCR. The top ten hold about 4.2% of the sample, which has roughly 34,000 clones, 65% to 90% seen once. This specimen consisted of peripheral blood, obtained before any cancer treatment. These receptors all stem from a male donor at least 60 years old with stage III lung adenocarcinoma.

The genes are TRBV5-1 and TRBJ2-1, with D perhaps assigned TRBD1 or TRBD2 (6 bases each). Deletions cut 1 base from V and 10 bases from J, with 15 bases between. This CDR3 is built from 14 residues. Germline V gene data show CDR1 as SGHRS and CDR2 as YFSETQ. The CDR3 region has the DNA TGCGCCAGCAGCTTGTTAAGGGGGGATGGCGAGCAGTTCTTC. Protein: CASSLLRGDGEQFF. The variable domain in full, completed from reference TRBV5-1 and TRBJ2-1, reads KAGVTQTPRYLIKTRGQQVTLSCSPISGHRSVSWYQQTPGQGLQFLFEYFSETQRNKGNFPGRFSGRQFSNSRSEMNVSTLELGDSALYLCASSLLRGDGEQFFGPGTRLTVL.

The chain combines TRBV29-1 with TRBJ2-3; 7 bases are a match to TRBD2. Losses at the gene ends were 7 bases for V and 4 bases for J; bases not matched to a gene: 11. This CDR3 is 14 amino acids long. CDR1 SQVTM and CDR2 ANQGSEA come from the germline V gene. Here the CDR3 DNA reads TGCAGCGGTTCAGCGGGGAGTAGCTCAGATACGCAGTATTTT. Translation gives CSGSAGSSSDTQYF.

The chain combines TRBV6-5 with TRBJ2-7; the D is unclear. V shed 5 bases and J shed 9 bases, with 11 bases lying between them. This CDR3 comprises 11 residues. CDR1 MNHEY and CDR2 SVGAGI come from the germline V gene. This CDR3 is CASSDWGWQYF. DNA of the CDR3: TGTGCCAGCAGTGACTGGGGATGGCAGTACTTC.

This clone was detected only a few times. The chain employs TRBV5-6 and TRBJ1-5; D gene unclear. Looked up from germline, CDR1 is SGHDT and CDR2 is YYEEEE. Trimming shortened V by 2 bases and J by 3 bases, and 3 bases separated the two germline ends. The CDR3 loop spans 12 amino acids. CDR3 loop: CASSFFNQPQHF. The CDR3 bases are TGTGCCAGCAGCTTCTTCAATCAGCCCCAGCATTTT.

This sequence joins TRBV5-1 and TRBJ1-1, with 10 bases aligning to TRBD1. Unmatched junction bases numbered 4, after V lost 4 bases and J lost 1 base. Germline V gene lookup returns CDR1 SGHRS and CDR2 YFSETQ. CDR3 length: 15 residues. CDR3 amino acids: CASSIRTGGNTEAFF. The CDR3 bases are TGCGCCAGCAGCATCCGGACAGGGGGGAACACTGAAGCTTTCTTT.

J is TRBJ2-1 and V is TRBV6-1; TRBD2 aligns across 11 bases. V lost 1 base and J lost 0; bases outside the gene matches: 11. The CDR3 consists of 20 residues. The germline V gene encodes CDR1 MNHNS and CDR2 SASEGT. CDR3: CASSEVLAGGPKPSYNEQFF. CDR3 bases: TGTGCCAGCAGTGAAGTCTTAGCGGGAGGGCCAAAACCCTCCTACAATGAGCAGTTCTTC.

The CDR3 bases are TGTGCCAGCAGCTTAGAACCCGTCGGGGAGCTGTTTTTT. As protein: CASSLEPVGELFF. The rearrangement joins TRBV11-3 to TRBJ2-2; D not certain. The V gene lost 0 bases and the J gene lost 7 bases, with 6 bases spanning the gap. The CDR3 consists of 13 residues. CDR1 is SGHNT and CDR2 is YENEEA in the germline V gene.

This clone appeared once. The CDR3 nucleotides read TGTGCCACCAGCAGTGAAGGATTCTATGGCTACACCTTC. This gives the protein CATSSEGFYGYTF. The chain carries TRBV15 and TRBJ1-2; no clear D gene. The CDR3 covers 13 residues. Germline values: CDR1 LNHNV, CDR2 YYDKDF (reference sequence). Deletions cut 3 bases from V and 4 bases from J, with 9 bases between. Drawing the rest from reference TRBV15 and TRBJ1-2, the complete variable domain is DAMVIQNPRYQVTQFGKPVTLSCSQTLNHNVMYWYQQKSSQAPKLLFHYYDKDFNNEADTPDNFQSRRPNTSFCFLDIRSPGLGDTAMYLCATSSEGFYGYTFGSGTRLTVV.